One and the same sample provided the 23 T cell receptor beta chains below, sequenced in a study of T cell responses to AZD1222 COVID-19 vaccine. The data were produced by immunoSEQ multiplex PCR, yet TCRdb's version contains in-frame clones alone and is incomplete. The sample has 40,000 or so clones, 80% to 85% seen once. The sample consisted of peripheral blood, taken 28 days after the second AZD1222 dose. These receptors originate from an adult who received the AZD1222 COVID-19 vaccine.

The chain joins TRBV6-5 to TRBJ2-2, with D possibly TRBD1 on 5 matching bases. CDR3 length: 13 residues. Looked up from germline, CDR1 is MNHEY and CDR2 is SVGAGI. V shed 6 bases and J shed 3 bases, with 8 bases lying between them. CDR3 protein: CASRGADTGELFF. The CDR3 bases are TGTGCCAGCAGAGGGGCCGACACCGGGGAGCTGTTTTTT.

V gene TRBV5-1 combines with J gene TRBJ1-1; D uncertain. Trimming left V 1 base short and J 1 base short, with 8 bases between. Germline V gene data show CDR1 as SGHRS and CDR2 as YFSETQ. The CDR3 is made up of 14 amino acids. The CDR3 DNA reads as TGCGCCAGCAGCTTGAGCGCTGCGAACACTGAAGCTTTCTTT. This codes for CASSLSAANTEAFF. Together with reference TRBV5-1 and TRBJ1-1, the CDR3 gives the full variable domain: KAGVTQTPRYLIKTRGQQVTLSCSPISGHRSVSWYQQTPGQGLQFLFEYFSETQRNKGNFPGRFSGRQFSNSRSEMNVSTLELGDSALYLCASSLSAANTEAFFGQGTRLTVV.

CDR3 sequence (DNA): TGTGCCAGCAGTAGGCTAGCGGGGGGGACCGGGGAGCTGTTTTTT. This sequence encodes CASSRLAGGTGELFF. The genes are TRBV6-5 and TRBJ2-2; 12 bases fit TRBD2. This CDR3 has 15 amino acids. Germline V gives CDR1 MNHEY, CDR2 SVGAGI. V was clipped by 5 bases and J by 5 bases; unmatched bases: 3.

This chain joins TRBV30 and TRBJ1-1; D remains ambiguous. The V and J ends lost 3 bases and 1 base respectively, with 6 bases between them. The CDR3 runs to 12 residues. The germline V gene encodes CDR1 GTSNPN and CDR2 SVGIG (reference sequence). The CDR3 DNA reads TGTGCCTGGAGCCCCCGGAACACTGAAGCTTTCTTT. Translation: CAWSPRNTEAFF.

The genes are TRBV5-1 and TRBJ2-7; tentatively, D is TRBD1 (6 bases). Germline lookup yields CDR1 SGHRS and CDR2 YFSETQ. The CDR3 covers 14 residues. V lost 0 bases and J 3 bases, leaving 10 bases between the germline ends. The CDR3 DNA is TGCGCCAGCAGCTTGGGGCAGGGGAGCTACGAGCAGTACTTC. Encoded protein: CASSLGQGSYEQYF.

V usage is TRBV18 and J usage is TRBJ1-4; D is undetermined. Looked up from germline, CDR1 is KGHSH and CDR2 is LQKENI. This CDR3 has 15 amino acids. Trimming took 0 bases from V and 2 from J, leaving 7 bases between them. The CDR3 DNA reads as TGTGCCAGCTCACCACCTGGGCCCACTAATGAAAAACTGTTTTTT. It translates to CASSPPGPTNEKLFF. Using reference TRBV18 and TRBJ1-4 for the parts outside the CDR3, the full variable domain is NAGVMQNPRHLVRRRGQEARLRCSPMKGHSHVYWYRQLPEEGLKFMVYLQKENIIDESGMPKERFSAEFPKEGPSILRIQQVVRGDSAAYFCASSPPGPTNEKLFFGSGTQLSVL.

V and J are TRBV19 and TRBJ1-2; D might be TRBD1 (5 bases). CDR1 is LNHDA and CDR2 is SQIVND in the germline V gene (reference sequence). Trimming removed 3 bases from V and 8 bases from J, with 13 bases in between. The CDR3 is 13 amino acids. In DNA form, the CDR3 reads TGTGCCAGTAGTATCGACGGGGCCTACGGCTACACCTTC. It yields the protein CASSIDGAYGYTF.

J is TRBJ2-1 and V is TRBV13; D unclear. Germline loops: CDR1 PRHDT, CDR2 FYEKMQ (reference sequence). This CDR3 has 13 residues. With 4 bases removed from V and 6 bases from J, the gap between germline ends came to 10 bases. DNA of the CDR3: TGTGCCAGCAGCTCGGTCCGGGCCAATGAGCAGTTCTTC. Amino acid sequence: CASSSVRANEQFF.

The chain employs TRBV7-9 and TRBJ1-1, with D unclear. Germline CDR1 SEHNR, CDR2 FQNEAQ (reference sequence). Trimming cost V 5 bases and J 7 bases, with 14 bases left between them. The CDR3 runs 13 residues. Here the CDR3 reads CASSPGTHNEAFF. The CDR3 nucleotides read TGTGCCAGCAGCCCCGGTACCCATAATGAAGCTTTCTTT. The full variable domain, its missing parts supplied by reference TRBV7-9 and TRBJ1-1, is DTGVSQNPRHKITKRGQNVTFRCDPISEHNRLYWYRQTLGQGPEFLTYFQNEAQLEKSRLLSDRFSAERPKGSFSTLEIQRTEQGDSAMYLCASSPGTHNEAFFGQGTRLTVV.

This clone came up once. The CDR3 nucleotides read TGTGCCAGCAGCCGGACAGAACTTAATGAAAAACTGTTTTTT. It codes for CASSRTELNEKLFF. The V call is TRBV4-2, the J call TRBJ1-4, with TRBD1 as a possible D gene (6 bases). The CDR3 runs 14 residues. Germline-derived CDR1 and CDR2 are LGHNA and YNFKEQ. V was cut by 4 bases and J by 4 bases, with 10 bases left in between.

CDR3 region: CASSPVGRGLADTQYF. CDR3 coding DNA: TGTGCCAGCAGCCCTGTAGGCAGGGGATTAGCGGATACGCAGTATTTT. The chain carries TRBV7-8 and TRBJ2-3; TRBD1 is a possible D gene (6 bases). The V and J ends lost 5 bases and 6 bases respectively, with 21 bases between them. The CDR3 has 16 amino acids. The germline V gene encodes CDR1 SGHVS and CDR2 FQNEAQ.

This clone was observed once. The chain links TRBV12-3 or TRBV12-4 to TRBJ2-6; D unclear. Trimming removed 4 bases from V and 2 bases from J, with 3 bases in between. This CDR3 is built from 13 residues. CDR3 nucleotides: TGTGCCAGCAGTTCTACTGGGGCCAACGTCCTGACTTTC. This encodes CASSSTGANVLTF.

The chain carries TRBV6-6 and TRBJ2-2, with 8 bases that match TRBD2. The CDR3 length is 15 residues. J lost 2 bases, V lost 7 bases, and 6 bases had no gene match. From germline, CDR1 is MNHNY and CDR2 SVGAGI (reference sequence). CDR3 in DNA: TGTGCCAGCATCGTACGGGGGGGCAACACCGGGGAGCTGTTTTTT. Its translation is CASIVRGGNTGELFF.

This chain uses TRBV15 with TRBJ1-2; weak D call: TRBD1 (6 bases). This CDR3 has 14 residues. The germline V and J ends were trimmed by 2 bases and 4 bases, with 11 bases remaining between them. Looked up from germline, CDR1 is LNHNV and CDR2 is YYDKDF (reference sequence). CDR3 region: CATSRPDRSYGYTF. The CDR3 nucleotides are TGTGCCACCAGCAGACCAGACAGGAGCTATGGCTACACCTTC.

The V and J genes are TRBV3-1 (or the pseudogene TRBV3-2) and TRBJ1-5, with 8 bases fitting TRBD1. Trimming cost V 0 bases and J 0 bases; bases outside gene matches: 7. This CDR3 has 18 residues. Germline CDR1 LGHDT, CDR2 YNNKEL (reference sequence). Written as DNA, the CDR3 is TGTGCCAGCAGCCAAGACCGTCTGGACAGGGATAGCAATCAGCCCCAGCATTTT. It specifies CASSQDRLDRDSNQPQHF.

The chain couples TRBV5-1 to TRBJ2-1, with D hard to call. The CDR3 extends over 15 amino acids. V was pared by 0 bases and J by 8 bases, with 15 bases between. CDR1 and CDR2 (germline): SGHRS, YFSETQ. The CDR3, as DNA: TGCGCCAGCAGCTTGGCGGGCCTCCAGCCGGATGAGCAGTTCTTC. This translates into CASSLAGLQPDEQFF.

CDR3 nucleotide sequence: TGTGCCAGCAGTGATCCCTTGGGACTTTACAATGAGCAGTTCTTC. Translating it yields CASSDPLGLYNEQFF. The J gene is TRBJ2-1, the V gene TRBV25-1; maybe TRBD2 (6 bases). The CDR3 runs to 15 residues. Germline assignment: CDR1 MGHDK and CDR2 SYGVNS. The V gene lost 3 bases and the J gene lost 4 bases, with 13 bases spanning the gap.

This CDR3 is CASSSTGSTGELFF. CDR3 DNA: TGCGCCAGCAGTTCCACCGGAAGCACCGGGGAGCTGTTTTTT. This rearrangement joins TRBV23-1 to TRBJ2-2; no reliable D call. TRBV23-1 is designated an ORF whose function remains uncertain. V was trimmed by 5 bases and J by 4 bases, leaving 11 bases between them. The CDR3 consists of 14 residues.

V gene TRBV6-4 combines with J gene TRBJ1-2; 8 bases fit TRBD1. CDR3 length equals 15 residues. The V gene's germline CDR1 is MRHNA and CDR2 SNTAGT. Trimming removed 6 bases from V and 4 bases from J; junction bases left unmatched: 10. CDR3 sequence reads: CASSGPGTGVYGYTF. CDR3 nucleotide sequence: TGTGCCAGCAGCGGACCCGGGACAGGCGTCTATGGCTACACCTTC.

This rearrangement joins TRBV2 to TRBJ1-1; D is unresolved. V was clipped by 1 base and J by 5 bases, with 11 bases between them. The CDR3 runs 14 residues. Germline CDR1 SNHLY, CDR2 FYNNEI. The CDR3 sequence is CASSEVREWTEAFF. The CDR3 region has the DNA TGTGCCAGCAGTGAAGTCCGCGAGTGGACTGAAGCTTTCTTT.

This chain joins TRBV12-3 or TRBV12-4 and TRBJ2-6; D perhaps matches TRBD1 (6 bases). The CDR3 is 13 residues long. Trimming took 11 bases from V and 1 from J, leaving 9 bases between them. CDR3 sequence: CAGGISGANVLTF. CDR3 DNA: TGTGCCGGGGGCATATCTGGGGCCAACGTCCTGACTTTC.

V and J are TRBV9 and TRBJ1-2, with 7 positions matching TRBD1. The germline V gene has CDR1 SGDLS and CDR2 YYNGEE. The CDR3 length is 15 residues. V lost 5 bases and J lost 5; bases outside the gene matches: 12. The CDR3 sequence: CASRFGEGAWYGYTF. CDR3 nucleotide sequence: TGTGCCAGCAGATTCGGGGAGGGGGCTTGGTATGGCTACACCTTC.

Here the CDR3 DNA reads TGTGCCAGCAGCCCTTTCCCTTTGAACAGGGGGAGTAGCGGGGAGCTGTTTTTT. Residues: CASSPFPLNRGSSGELFF. This chain uses TRBV11-3 with TRBJ2-2; TRBD1 matches 8 bases. Germline V gene lookup returns CDR1 SGHNT and CDR2 YENEEA. J lost 7 bases, V lost 5 bases, and 18 bases had no gene match. The CDR3 covers 18 residues.